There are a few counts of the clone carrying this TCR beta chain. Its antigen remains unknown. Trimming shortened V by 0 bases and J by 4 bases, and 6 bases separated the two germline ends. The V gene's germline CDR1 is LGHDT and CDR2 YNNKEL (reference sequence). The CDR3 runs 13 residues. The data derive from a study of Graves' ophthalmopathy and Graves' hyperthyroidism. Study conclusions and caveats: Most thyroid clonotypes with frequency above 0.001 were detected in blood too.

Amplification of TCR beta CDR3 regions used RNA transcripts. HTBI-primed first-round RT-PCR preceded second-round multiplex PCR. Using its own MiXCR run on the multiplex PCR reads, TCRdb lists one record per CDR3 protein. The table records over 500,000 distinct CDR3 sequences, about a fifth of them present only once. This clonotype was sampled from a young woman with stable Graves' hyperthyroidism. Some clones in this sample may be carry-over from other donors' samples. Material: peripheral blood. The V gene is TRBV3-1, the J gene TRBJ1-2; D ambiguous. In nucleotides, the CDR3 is TGTGCCAGCAGCCAAGATGGATTCTATGGCTACACCTTC. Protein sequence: CASSQDGFYGYTF.